The next 20 T cell receptor beta chains were all read from a single sample in a study of regulatory T cells. The primer mix had 52 TRBV and 13 TRBJ primers. TCRdb's table, derived via immunoSEQ multiplex PCR, lists solely in-frame clones and lacks some. The sample has just over 20,000 clones; 93% are singletons. Sample: CD8+ T cells sorted from blood. These receptors were obtained from a child aged 2-15 years with CD3G deficiency.

The gene calls are TRBV9 and TRBJ2-6; no definite D call. CDR3 length: 15 residues. Trimming cost V 4 bases and J 0 bases, with 8 bases left between them. The germline gives CDR1 SGDLS, CDR2 YYNGEE. CDR3 nucleotide sequence: TGTGCCAGCAGCCCAGAGGACTCTGGGGCCAACGTCCTGACTTTC. This codes for CASSPEDSGANVLTF.

This rearrangement joins TRBV28 to TRBJ2-1; D is unclear. Trimming left V 6 bases short and J 8 bases short, with 20 bases between. This CDR3 is built from 15 residues. Germline CDR1 reads MDHEN; CDR2 reads SYDVKM. CDR3 nucleotide sequence: TGTGCCAGCAGGCTGGGAAGTACCCTTAAAGATGAGCAGTTCTTC. Translating gives CASRLGSTLKDEQFF.

V gene TRBV28 combines with J gene TRBJ2-2, with D possibly being TRBD1 (5 bases). Per the germline V gene, CDR1 is MDHEN and CDR2 is SYDVKM. This CDR3 spans 13 amino acids. V shed 3 bases and J shed 4 bases, with 6 bases lying between them. CDR3 in amino acids: CASSFRVTGELFF. CDR3 sequence (DNA): TGTGCCAGCAGTTTCAGGGTCACCGGGGAGCTGTTTTTT.

The V and J genes are TRBV28 and TRBJ1-1; TRBD1 aligns across 11 bases. The V and J ends lost 4 bases and 4 bases, in that order; junction bases with no gene match: 8. The germline CDR1 and CDR2 sequences are MDHEN and SYDVKM. The CDR3 has 16 amino acids. The DNA of the CDR3 is TGTGCCAGCAGTTACTCGGGACAGGGGGAAGGCACTGAAGCTTTCTTT. Protein: CASSYSGQGEGTEAFF.

The chain is built from TRBV7-6 and TRBJ2-1; D might be TRBD1 or TRBD2, each matching 5 bases. This CDR3 has 14 amino acids. Germline CDR1 reads SGHVS; CDR2 reads FNYEAQ. The germline V and J ends were trimmed by 1 base and 7 bases, with 11 bases remaining between them. This chain's CDR3 is CASSLGDPINEQFF. The CDR3 DNA follows: TGTGCCAGCAGCTTAGGGGACCCTATAAATGAGCAGTTCTTC. The variable domain in full, with the rest retrieved from reference TRBV7-6 and TRBJ2-1, is GAGVSQSPRYKVTKRGQDVALRCDPISGHVSLYWYRQALGQGPEFLTYFNYEAQQDKSGLPNDRFSAERPEGSISTLTIQRTEQRDSAMYRCASSLGDPINEQFFGPGTRLTVL.

The chain carries TRBV28 and TRBJ2-7; D remains ambiguous. The V end lost 1 base, the J end lost 3 bases, and 1 base lay between the germline ends. This CDR3 region has 11 residues. The germline CDR1 and CDR2 sequences are MDHEN and SYDVKM. Written as DNA, the CDR3 is TGTGCCAGCAGTTTATTCTACGAGCAGTACTTC. Translation gives CASSLFYEQYF. Looking up the rest from reference TRBV28 and TRBJ2-7 gives the full variable domain: DVKVTQSSRYLVKRTGEKVFLECVQDMDHENMFWYRQDPGLGLRLIYFSYDVKMKEKGDIPEGYSVSREKKERFSLILESASTNQTSMYLCASSLFYEQYFGPGTRLTVT.

This chain joins TRBV11-2 and TRBJ2-7; the D gene is possibly TRBD2 (6 bases). Germline assignment: CDR1 SGHAT and CDR2 FQNNGV. This CDR3 region has 16 residues. V was pared by 1 base and J by 3 bases, with 16 bases between. This CDR3 reads CASSLGPGLEVYEQYF. CDR3 coding DNA: TGTGCCAGCAGCTTAGGCCCGGGACTGGAAGTCTACGAGCAGTACTTC.

The gene calls are TRBV5-1 and TRBJ2-1; possibly TRBD2 for D (5 bases). Germline CDR1 reads SGHRS; CDR2 reads YFSETQ. V lost 5 bases, J lost 4 bases, and 16 bases lay in between. CDR3 length: 15 amino acids. CDR3 sequence: CASREDLFQYNEQFF. CDR3 nucleotides: TGCGCCAGCAGGGAGGATCTTTTTCAGTACAATGAGCAGTTCTTC.

The gene calls are TRBV28 and TRBJ2-7, with 8 bases lining up with TRBD2. The CDR3 runs to 15 residues. V trimming: 6 bases; J trimming: 3 bases; junction bases outside the gene matches: 10. Germline V gene sequence: CDR1 MDHEN, CDR2 SYDVKM. CDR3 region: CASSSPGLVIYEQYF. The DNA for the CDR3 is TGTGCCAGCAGCTCCCCGGGACTAGTGATCTACGAGCAGTACTTC.

The chain uses TRBV7-9 and TRBJ2-1, with TRBD2 identical over 7 bases. Germline V gene lookup returns CDR1 SEHNR and CDR2 FQNEAQ (reference sequence). The CDR3 extends over 13 amino acids. After removal of 9 bases from V and 10 bases from J, the junction contained 12 bases not matched to a gene. The CDR3 region has the DNA TGTGCCAGTACCCCCGTGGGGCGGGAGGAGCAGTTCTTC. It is translated as CASTPVGREEQFF.

The gene calls are TRBV5-1 and TRBJ1-1, with D uncertain. CDR3 size: 14 residues. V lost 4 bases, J lost 6 bases, and 16 bases lay in between. The germline V gene encodes CDR1 SGHRS and CDR2 YFSETQ. In DNA, the CDR3 is TGCGCCAGCAGCCCCGGAGGAGGACGGGCTGAAGCTTTCTTT. Translated: CASSPGGGRAEAFF.

The rearrangement uses TRBV7-9 and TRBJ2-5; perhaps TRBD2 as D (5 bases). Trimming took 4 bases from V and 5 from J, leaving 17 bases between them. CDR3 length: 15 residues. CDR1 is SEHNR, CDR2 FQNEAQ, per germline (reference sequence). The CDR3, as DNA: TGTGCCAGCAGCTCCCCCCGAGGGCCGAGGGAGACCCAGTACTTC. Residues: CASSSPRGPRETQYF.

CDR3 sequence reads: CASSLGQGSEQYF. CDR3 nucleotide sequence: TGTGCCAGCAGTTTGGGACAGGGTAGCGAGCAGTACTTC. The rearrangement uses TRBV27 and TRBJ2-7; 9 bases align to TRBD1. The V and J ends lost 3 bases and 6 bases, in that order; junction bases with no gene match: 3. Germline V CDR1 and CDR2: MNHEY, SMNVEV (reference sequence). The CDR3 runs 13 residues.

The V and J genes are TRBV28 and TRBJ2-7; D is possibly TRBD2 (5 bases). This CDR3 spans 14 amino acids. Germline values: CDR1 MDHEN, CDR2 SYDVKM. V lost 5 bases, J lost 3 bases, and 14 bases lay in between. The CDR3 DNA reads as TGTGCCAGCAGTGATCGGGAAGGGAGCTACGAGCAGTACTTC. This translates into CASSDREGSYEQYF.

V and J are TRBV28 and TRBJ1-1; the match to TRBD1 covers 9 bases. Germline V CDR1 and CDR2: MDHEN, SYDVKM. This CDR3 is built from 15 residues. V gave up 6 bases and J gave up 0 bases; unmatched junction bases: 5. The CDR3 sequence is CASSTQGAMNTEAFF. In DNA, the CDR3 is TGTGCCAGCAGCACACAGGGGGCGATGAACACTGAAGCTTTCTTT.

The V gene is TRBV6-6, the J gene TRBJ1-2; D is ambiguous. V was pared by 2 bases and J by 8 bases, with 9 bases between. Germline CDR1 and CDR2: MNHNY and SVGAGI (reference sequence). This CDR3 has 12 amino acids. CDR3 region: CASSYLGNGYTF. The DNA for the CDR3 is TGTGCCAGCAGTTACCTGGGAAACGGCTACACCTTC.

CDR3 region: CASSSSEGTETQYF. In DNA, the CDR3 is TGTGCCAGCAGTTCCTCCGAGGGGACAGAGACCCAGTACTTC. V usage is TRBV7-9 and J usage is TRBJ2-5; D may correspond to TRBD1 or TRBD2 (5 bases each). Germline loops: CDR1 SEHNR, CDR2 FQNEAQ (reference sequence). Deletions cut 6 bases from V and 4 bases from J, with 15 bases between. The CDR3 is 14 amino acids.

The CDR3, as DNA: TGTGCCAGCAGTGAAGTTACAGGCCCATACGAGCAGTACTTC. Residues: CASSEVTGPYEQYF. The gene calls are TRBV6-1 and TRBJ2-7; tentatively, D is TRBD1 (5 bases). The CDR3 has 14 amino acids. CDR1 MNHNS and CDR2 SASEGT come from the germline V gene. Trimming stripped 1 base from V and 4 bases from J, with 11 bases between.

V and J are TRBV7-9 and TRBJ2-1; no definite D call. The CDR3 spans 12 residues. Trimming pared 10 bases from V and 7 bases from J, leaving 14 bases between. The germline CDR1 and CDR2 sequences are SEHNR and FQNEAQ (reference sequence). CDR3 sequence (DNA): TGTGCCATCCGATCTTCCCATAATGAGCAGTTCTTC. Translation gives CAIRSSHNEQFF.

The chain links TRBV11-2 to TRBJ2-2; 11 positions agree with TRBD1. Trimming at V came to 5 bases and at J to 5 bases, leaving 4 bases not matched to a gene. Germline V gene data show CDR1 as SGHAT and CDR2 as FQNNGV. This CDR3 region has 15 residues. The chain's CDR3 is CASSIGTGGTGELFF. The CDR3 DNA follows: TGTGCCAGCAGCATCGGGACAGGGGGTACCGGGGAGCTGTTTTTT.